Listed below are T cell receptor beta chains from one sample, sequenced in a study of radiation and T cells in renal cell carcinoma. Profiled with immunoSEQ multiplex PCR; TCRdb holds only in-frame clones, not every one. The sample consists of almost 9,500 clones, 50% to 70% of them appearing once. Sequenced material: tumor tissue, taken from a patient whose treatment included radiotherapy and nephrectomy. The receptors shown here come from a woman between 50 and 59 years old with renal cell carcinoma. CDR3s leave out the opening cysteine and the closing phenylalanine or tryptophan. The size of a clone is reported for some rows only, either as once, few or many, or as a class for expanded clones.

V: TRBV6-6; size: -; J: TRBJ2-2; CDR3: ASILAGGQNTGELF
V: TRBV7-9; size: few; J: TRBJ2-7; CDR3: ASSTRTGYEQY
V: TRBV6-4; size: -; J: TRBJ2-6; CDR3: ASSESGTTGANVLT
V: TRBV5-4; size: -; J: TRBJ1-2; CDR3: ASSFDNYGYT
V: TRBV2; size: -; J: TRBJ2-6; CDR3: ASSHDLHSGANVLT
V: TRBV28; size: -; J: TRBJ2-7; CDR3: AISTKGEGRWQY
V: TRBV5-6; size: -; J: TRBJ2-7; CDR3: ASRLAGGGEQY
V: TRBV15; size: -; J: TRBJ2-3; CDR3: ATSRGFGAGVSTDTQY
V: TRBV6-5; size: few; J: TRBJ1-2; CDR3: ASSPGQGSKGYT
V: TRBV5-4; size: -; J: TRBJ2-5; CDR3: ASSNGDRGDQETQY
V: TRBV7-2; size: -; J: TRBJ1-2; CDR3: ASSPTGGIYGYT
V: TRBV28; size: few; J: TRBJ1-3; CDR3: ASSRPVSGNTIY
V: TRBV27; size: -; J: TRBJ2-7; CDR3: ASSWGLGYEQY
V: TRBV2; size: -; J: TRBJ1-1; CDR3: ASGRYSEGAEAF
V: TRBV5-1; size: -; J: TRBJ1-1; CDR3: ASSLLGTGLGSEAF
V: TRBV18; size: -; J: TRBJ2-1; CDR3: ASSPRRDEQF
V: TRBV6-5; size: few; J: TRBJ2-3; CDR3: ASSVTSDVQDTQY
V: TRBV28; size: -; J: TRBJ2-1; CDR3: ASSRTSGSYNEQF
V: TRBV19; size: few; J: TRBJ1-4; CDR3: ASSTGNNEKLF
V: TRBV2; size: few; J: TRBJ1-1; CDR3: ASRVDRGDTEAF
V: TRBV5-4; size: -; J: TRBJ2-2; CDR3: ASSQGTAYTGELF
V: TRBV11-2; size: few; J: TRBJ2-2; CDR3: ASSRGQGDVGELF
V: TRBV5-1; size: -; J: TRBJ1-1; CDR3: ASSLRTGVLLTEAF
V: TRBV21-1; size: once; J: TRBJ1-1; CDR3: ASSIPGGVRSEAF
V: TRBV5-1; size: -; J: TRBJ2-2; CDR3: ASSAGQGVSGELF
V: TRBV7-9; size: -; J: TRBJ1-6; CDR3: SSSTFRARNSPLH
V: TRBV5-1; size: -; J: TRBJ2-6; CDR3: ASSLAGTEGANVLT
V: TRBV5-6; size: few; J: TRBJ2-3; CDR3: ASSLVSGSTDTQY
V: TRBV18; size: -; J: TRBJ2-1; CDR3: ASSPQGDLYNEQF
V: TRBV5-6; size: -; J: TRBJ2-6; CDR3: ASSLKVSGANVLT
V: TRBV20-1; size: -; J: TRBJ1-1; CDR3: SARQTLAF
V: TRBV7-2; size: -; J: TRBJ2-1; CDR3: ASSSTSGQYNEQF
V: TRBV4-2; size: medium-sized; J: TRBJ2-3; CDR3: ASSQEIAGGPDTQY
V: TRBV6-1; size: -; J: TRBJ2-1; CDR3: ASSENWAGANEQF
V: TRBV18; size: -; J: TRBJ2-2; CDR3: ASSPPDGELF
V: TRBV5-4; size: medium-sized; J: TRBJ2-7; CDR3: ASSLIARAEEQY
V: TRBV5-4; size: -; J: TRBJ2-7; CDR3: ASSSDGGSEQY
V: TRBV4-1; size: -; J: TRBJ2-7; CDR3: ASSQPGLAGGRSYEQY
V: TRBV9; size: -; J: TRBJ2-1; CDR3: ASSVGASGVMGEQF
V: TRBV7-2; size: -; J: TRBJ2-7; CDR3: ASSSSSYEQY
V: TRBV5-1; size: -; J: TRBJ2-6; CDR3: ASSLRSGQPSGANVLT
V: TRBV10-3; size: -; J: TRBJ2-3; CDR3: AIRGERAQY
V: TRBV9; size: -; J: TRBJ2-3; CDR3: ASSAGTHEGDTQY
V: TRBV11-3; size: -; J: TRBJ2-2; CDR3: ASSLESGELF
V: TRBV7-4; size: -; J: TRBJ1-2; CDR3: ATLGGNYGYT
V: TRBV9; size: -; J: TRBJ2-7; CDR3: ASVRRQEFTYEQY
V: TRBV5-1; size: -; J: -; CDR3: ASSSLMWGARIIPYEQY
V: TRBV27; size: -; J: TRBJ1-5; CDR3: ASSLRYSNQPQH
V: TRBV5-6; size: -; J: TRBJ2-2; CDR3: ASRRWMWGTGELF
V: TRBV6-1; size: -; J: TRBJ2-1; CDR3: ASRNTGVSYNEQF
V: TRBV5-4; size: -; J: TRBJ2-1; CDR3: ASSFSPNPGTSGDNEQF
V: TRBV4-2; size: -; J: TRBJ1-2; CDR3: ASSLTAANYGYT
V: TRBV10-1; size: -; J: TRBJ2-3; CDR3: ASSDVGLAGRPDTQY
V: TRBV5-4; size: -; J: TRBJ2-1; CDR3: ASSLIVRPARNEQF
V: TRBV10-1; size: -; J: TRBJ2-5; CDR3: ASSRDRGETQY
V: TRBV28; size: -; J: TRBJ2-7; CDR3: ASSVRQGRYEQY
V: TRBV9; size: -; J: TRBJ2-5; CDR3: ASSVAPAGAQETQY
V: TRBV7-9; size: -; J: TRBJ1-3; CDR3: ASSRGGNTIY